Below are 26 T cell receptor beta chains sequenced from a single sample in a study of Ad26.COV2.S vaccination and SARS-CoV-2 variants listed by TCRdb under 2021. In the paper's terms, the treatment or condition label means: 15 to 20 received Ad26.COV2.S at low or high dose, single or two shots; 5 received placebo; per-sample allocation not given. For vaccine and placebo recipients, repertoires were sequenced using samples collected on day 63 after the first injection. Libraries were constructed by the immunoSEQ multiplex PCR assay. Entries here come from immuneACCESS through TCRdb and include only in-frame sequences with V and J called. Some clones fail to appear in such tables; in the studies checked, an unresolved V gene covers under half of the shortfall, and the cause of the remainder is unknown. The sample table contains about 500,000 clones; only one count was recorded for 89% of them. The leading ten clones occupy roughly 1.7% of the sample.

This material consisted of peripheral blood, taken in a trial of Ad26.COV2.S vaccine versus placebo. The receptors originated from a person between 18 and 65 years old who received the Ad26.COV2.S COVID-19 vaccine or a placebo.

The gene calls are TRBV6-2 or TRBV6-3 and TRBJ2-3; TRBD1 aligns across 9 bases. Trimming removed 5 bases from V and 3 bases from J; junction bases left unmatched: 6. Germline lookup yields CDR1 MNHEY and CDR2 SVGEGT. The CDR3 sequence is 15 residues long. The CDR3 loop reads CASSNRGRTTDTQYF. The CDR3 DNA sequence: TGTGCCAGCAGTAACAGGGGGCGGACAACAGATACGCAGTATTTT.

The V and J genes are TRBV27 and TRBJ1-2, with D unclear. The CDR3 contains 13 residues. Germline V lookup: CDR1 MNHEY, CDR2 SMNVEV (reference sequence). With 4 bases removed from V and 2 bases from J, the gap between germline ends came to 8 bases. This CDR3 reads CASSSVLNYGYTF. CDR3 nucleotide sequence: TGTGCCAGCAGTTCGGTCCTGAACTATGGCTACACCTTC.

The gene calls are TRBV18 and TRBJ2-4; 8 positions agree with TRBD1. CDR1 KGHSH and CDR2 LQKENI come from the germline V gene. CDR3 size: 13 residues. The junction had 3 bases not matched to a gene; V was cut back by 5 bases and J by 6 bases. CDR3 DNA sequence: TGTGCCAGCTCAACACAGGGGGGAAACATTCAGTACTTC. Its translation: CASSTQGGNIQYF.

The V and J genes are TRBV18 and TRBJ2-1, with a weak D call TRBD1 (6 bases). This CDR3 contains 16 residues. CDR1 KGHSH and CDR2 LQKENI come from the germline V gene. Trimming removed 0 bases at V and 5 bases at J, with 14 bases between. The CDR3 DNA is TGTGCCAGCTCACCACCGGGGGCTCCAACTAACAATGAGCAGTTCTTC. It translates to CASSPPGAPTNNEQFF.

The V and J genes are TRBV7-9 and TRBJ1-4; 7 bases fit TRBD1. Trimming cost V 5 bases and J 0 bases; bases outside gene matches: 3. Germline V gene data show CDR1 as SEHNR and CDR2 as FQNEAQ (reference sequence). This CDR3 comprises 15 residues. The CDR3 here is CASSPGTATNEKLFF. As DNA, the CDR3 is TGTGCCAGCAGCCCCGGGACAGCAACTAATGAAAAACTGTTTTTT.

This chain uses TRBV5-4 with TRBJ2-3; D is perhaps TRBD2 (6 bases). The CDR3 is 12 amino acids. CDR1 and CDR2 from the germline V gene are SGHNT and YYREEE (reference sequence). V gave up 7 bases and J gave up 6 bases, with 12 bases separating them. CDR3 nucleotides: TGTGCCAGCGGAGGGGTGTCGGATACGCAGTATTTT. Encoded protein: CASGGVSDTQYF.

The chain joins TRBV30 to TRBJ1-1; possibly TRBD1 for D (5 bases). In germline, CDR1 is GTSNPN, CDR2 SVGIG (reference sequence). CDR3 length: 14 residues. Deletions cut 2 bases from V and 0 bases from J, with 10 bases between. In nucleotides, the CDR3 is TGTGCCTGGAGTTCAGGGAAGGTGAACACTGAAGCTTTCTTT. Translated: CAWSSGKVNTEAFF.

The chain recombines TRBV7-9 with TRBJ1-1; D remains ambiguous. With 1 base removed from V and 8 bases from J, the gap between germline ends came to 23 bases. Germline values: CDR1 SEHNR, CDR2 FQNEAQ (reference sequence). The CDR3 spans 17 residues. The CDR3 DNA reads as TGTGCCAGCAGCTTAGGCGTGTCCTCACTTGCCCCCCTCGAAGCTTTCTTT. The encoded protein is CASSLGVSSLAPLEAFF.

The gene calls are TRBV19 and TRBJ2-5; D not certain. The V gene's germline CDR1 is LNHDA and CDR2 SQIVND (reference sequence). This CDR3 comprises 14 residues. V was clipped by 5 bases and J by 3 bases, with 13 bases between them. The DNA for the CDR3 is TGTGCCAGTAGTGTGACGGACGCCGAAGAGACCCAGTACTTC. It yields the protein CASSVTDAEETQYF.

The chain employs TRBV11-2 and TRBJ2-4; D unclear. Germline-derived CDR1 and CDR2 are SGHAT and FQNNGV. The CDR3 covers 16 residues. V was pared by 4 bases and J by 4 bases, with 17 bases between. As DNA, the CDR3 is TGTGCCAGCAGCTCCCCCGTTGTAGGCGCGAAAAACATTCAGTACTTC. Translating it yields CASSSPVVGAKNIQYF.

V usage is TRBV30 and J usage is TRBJ1-6, with 8 bases identical to TRBD1. Germline V CDR1 and CDR2: GTSNPN, SVGIG (reference sequence). V shed 4 bases, J shed 16 bases, and the junction held 9 bases outside the gene matches. The CDR3 is made up of 12 amino acids. The CDR3 nucleotides are TGTGCCTGGAATCCAACAGGGGGAGTTCTCCACTTT. Protein product: CAWNPTGGVLHF.

The CDR3 bases are TGTGCCAGCAGCTTAGCGAGATCCCGCACAGATACGCAGTATTTT. Its translation is CASSLARSRTDTQYF. This chain uses TRBV7-2 with TRBJ2-3; D gene unclear. CDR3 length: 15 residues. Germline lookup yields CDR1 SGHTA and CDR2 FQGNSA. With 0 bases removed from V and 1 base from J, the gap between germline ends came to 8 bases. The full variable domain, with the rest looked up from reference TRBV7-2 and TRBJ2-3, is GAGVSQSPSNKVTEKGKDVELRCDPISGHTALYWYRQSLGQGLEFLIYFQGNSAPDKSGLPSDRFSAERTGGSVSTLTIQRTQQEDSAVYLCASSLARSRTDTQYFGPGTRLTVL.

This rearrangement joins TRBV7-2 to TRBJ2-1; TRBD2 matches 7 bases. The CDR3 has 14 residues. Germline V gene lookup returns CDR1 SGHTA and CDR2 FQGNSA. The trim removed 3 bases at V and 8 bases at J, leaving 7 bases unmatched. The CDR3, as DNA: TGTGCCAGCAGCTTTCAGCGGGGTGTTCATGAGCAGTTCTTC. Translation gives CASSFQRGVHEQFF.

The chain links TRBV5-1 to TRBJ2-3; TRBD2 agrees at 14 bases. V lost 4 bases to trimming and J lost 5 bases; unmatched junction nucleotides: 6. The CDR3 extends over 16 amino acids. Looked up from germline, CDR1 is SGHRS and CDR2 is YFSETQ. The CDR3 DNA follows: TGCGCCAGCAGCATGGGACTAGCGGGAGTTCAAGATACGCAGTATTTT. Translation: CASSMGLAGVQDTQYF. The full variable domain, its missing parts supplied by reference TRBV5-1 and TRBJ2-3, is KAGVTQTPRYLIKTRGQQVTLSCSPISGHRSVSWYQQTPGQGLQFLFEYFSETQRNKGNFPGRFSGRQFSNSRSEMNVSTLELGDSALYLCASSMGLAGVQDTQYFGPGTRLTVL.

The chain carries TRBV11-2 and TRBJ2-2, with TRBD2 matching 8 bases. In germline, CDR1 is SGHAT, CDR2 FQNNGV. Germline trimming cut 5 bases from V and 6 bases from J; bases unmatched to any gene: 8. This CDR3 has 15 amino acids. For the CDR3, the DNA is TGTGCCAGCAGCCCTACAGCGGGAGTGGCCGGGGAGCTGTTTTTT. Its protein product is CASSPTAGVAGELFF.

This chain links TRBV27 with TRBJ2-3; 9 bases agree with TRBD2. Germline CDR1 MNHEY, CDR2 SMNVEV (reference sequence). The CDR3 runs to 16 residues. V lost 8 bases to trimming and J lost 9 bases; unmatched junction nucleotides: 18. In nucleotides, the CDR3 is TGTGCCAGCTTAGATCCAACCGGGACTAGCCCCTTGACGCAGTATTTT. Translating it yields CASLDPTGTSPLTQYF.

V is TRBV5-6 and J is TRBJ2-7; D is possibly TRBD1 or TRBD2 (6 bases each). This CDR3 has 15 amino acids. The V and J ends lost 2 bases and 0 bases respectively, with 12 bases between them. Germline V gives CDR1 SGHDT, CDR2 YYEEEE. The CDR3 reads CASSFGGLHSYEQYF. For the CDR3, the DNA is TGTGCCAGCAGCTTTGGGGGGCTTCACTCCTACGAGCAGTACTTC.

This chain uses TRBV2 with TRBJ1-1; 7 bases fit TRBD1. V shed 8 bases, J shed 2 bases, and the junction held 5 bases outside the gene matches. The germline V gene encodes CDR1 SNHLY and CDR2 FYNNEI. There are 13 residues in the CDR3. This CDR3 reads CASQDRINTEAFF. The CDR3 DNA follows: TGTGCCAGCCAGGACAGGATTAACACTGAAGCTTTCTTT.

The chain has TRBV27 and TRBJ1-1; D gene ambiguous. Trimming pared 3 bases from V and 2 bases from J, leaving 10 bases between. Germline CDR1 reads MNHEY; CDR2 reads SMNVEV (reference sequence). The CDR3 sequence is 14 residues long. In DNA, the CDR3 is TGTGCCAGCAGTTTCGGCCCGAGAAACACTGAAGCTTTCTTT. Protein: CASSFGPRNTEAFF.

The rearrangement uses TRBV5-8 and TRBJ1-1; D unresolved. Germline V gene sequence: CDR1 SGHTS, CDR2 YDEGEE. This CDR3 has 10 amino acids. V lost 10 bases to trimming and J lost 4 bases, with 8 bases between them. CDR3 coding DNA: TGTGCCGTCAAGCCCACTGAAGCTTTCTTT. This encodes CAVKPTEAFF.

The V call is TRBV28, the J call TRBJ2-2; 10 nucleotides line up with TRBD1. The CDR3 sequence is 16 residues long. Germline assignment: CDR1 MDHEN and CDR2 SYDVKM. The V and J ends lost 0 bases and 9 bases, in that order; junction bases with no gene match: 7. The CDR3 here is CASSLWTGGAGRELFF. CDR3 bases: TGTGCCAGCAGTTTATGGACAGGGGGCGCGGGTAGGGAGCTGTTTTTT.

The rearrangement links TRBV6-1 to TRBJ2-6; D uncertain. The CDR3 totals 17 residues. Germline assignment: CDR1 MNHNS and CDR2 SASEGT. V lost 2 bases to trimming and J lost 5 bases, with 16 bases between them. CDR3 amino acids: CASSEIGSVRWANVLTF. The CDR3 DNA is TGTGCCAGCAGTGAAATTGGTTCTGTGCGATGGGCCAACGTCCTGACTTTC.

The chain recombines TRBV4-2 with TRBJ2-6; TRBD1 matches 9 bases. The junction had 7 bases not matched to a gene; V was cut back by 4 bases and J by 3 bases. Looked up from germline, CDR1 is LGHNA and CDR2 is YNFKEQ. The CDR3 runs 17 residues. CDR3 in DNA: TGTGCCAGCAGCCCGGACAGGGGTTCAAGTGGGGCCAACGTCCTGACTTTC. This translates into CASSPDRGSSGANVLTF.

The V call is TRBV27, the J call TRBJ2-7; D remains unclear. Germline V gives CDR1 MNHEY, CDR2 SMNVEV (reference sequence). The V and J ends lost 2 bases and 4 bases respectively, with 6 bases between them. There are 12 residues in the CDR3. CDR3 sequence (DNA): TGTGCCAGCAGTTTACCGGGTTACGAGCAGTACTTC. It codes for CASSLPGYEQYF.

This chain uses TRBV6-5 with TRBJ2-7; D might be TRBD2 (6 bases). This CDR3 is 12 amino acids long. The V gene lost 4 bases and the J gene lost 4 bases, with 8 bases spanning the gap. CDR1 and CDR2 (germline): MNHEY, SVGAGI. This CDR3 is CASSSGTYEQYF. The CDR3 DNA follows: TGTGCCAGCAGTTCGGGGACTTACGAGCAGTACTTC.

The chain joins TRBV6-5 to TRBJ2-1; D is perhaps TRBD2 (7 bases). There are 16 residues in the CDR3. V lost 0 bases and J 9 bases, leaving 18 bases between the germline ends. Germline lookup yields CDR1 MNHEY and CDR2 SVGAGI. The CDR3, as DNA: TGTGCCAGCAGTTACTCTGACGGGGGGCCACCGGGTGAGCAGTTCTTC. Protein product: CASSYSDGGPPGEQFF.